The rows below give T cell receptor beta chains drawn from one sample of a study of long-term antiretroviral therapy in people with HIV. TCRdb's copy holds only in-frame clones and misses some; the assay was immunoSEQ multiplex PCR. The repertoire has tens of thousands of clones, 82% of them found once; the top ten carry roughly 8.1%. The material was unsorted PBMCs, obtained at the start of antiretroviral therapy. These receptors came from a man over 45 with HIV. The CDR3 runs from the conserved cysteine through the conserved F or W. A D gene is named only where the DNA matches it firmly. Part of the rows lack a size; the others show once, few, many or a class for expanded clones.

-	TRBD2	TRBJ2-3	TRBV19	TGTGCCAGTACAACGACTAGCGGAACAGATACGCAGTATTTT	CASTTTSGTDTQYF
-	TRBD1	TRBJ1-2	TRBV4-1	TGCGCCAGCAAACTCAGGGGGGTTGAGGGCTACACCTTC	CASKLRGVEGYTF
-	-	TRBJ2-1	TRBV15	TGTGCCACCAGCTCGACTTACACCTACAATGAGCAGTTCTTC	CATSSTYTYNEQFF
-	TRBD2	TRBJ2-2	TRBV2	TGTGCCAGCAACCAGGGAGCGGGACGATCGGGGGAGCTGTTTTTT	CASNQGAGRSGELFF
once	-	TRBJ2-7	TRBV29-1	TGCAGCGTTGAAGACAAGCCAGGATACGAGCAGTACTTC	CSVEDKPGYEQYF
-	TRBD1	TRBJ1-2	TRBV6-6	TGTGCCAGCACCTTTAGGACAGGGGGGTACGGCTACACCTTC	CASTFRTGGYGYTF
-	-	TRBJ1-1	TRBV4-3	TGCGCCAGCAGCCAGGACACCGGGTTTGGCACTGAAGCTTTCTTT	CASSQDTGFGTEAFF
-	TRBD1	TRBJ1-1	TRBV5-1	TGCGCCAGCAGCTTGGATTCAGGGACAGGGACTATGAACACTGAAGCTTTCTTT	CASSLDSGTGTMNTEAFF
once	-	TRBJ1-1	TRBV7-9	TGTGCCAGCAGCTGGGACGGTCAGGGAGCTTTCTTT	CASSWDGQGAFF
-	TRBD1	TRBJ1-2	TRBV15	TGTGCCACCAGCAGACCCCTCCGGGACAGGAGCTATGGCTACACCTTC	CATSRPLRDRSYGYTF
-	-	TRBJ2-7	TRBV6-1	TGTGCCAGTCGACAGGTACCCTACGAGCAGTACTTC	CASRQVPYEQYF
-	TRBD1	TRBJ1-2	TRBV2	TGTGCCAGCGAAATGGACAGGGCCTACTATGGCTACACCTTC	CASEMDRAYYGYTF
-	-	TRBJ1-3	TRBV18	TGTGCCAGCTCACCCGACACGGGAACCAGAAACACCATATATTTT	CASSPDTGTRNTIYF
-	-	TRBJ2-2	TRBV18	TGTGCCAGCTCATCTCTCGCCTGGAACACCGGGGAGCTGTTTTTT	CASSSLAWNTGELFF
-	TRBD1	TRBJ1-3	TRBV15	TGTGCCACCAGCTTGGGGGACAGCTCTGGAAACACCATATATTTT	CATSLGDSSGNTIYF
-	-	TRBJ2-2	TRBV27	TGTGCCAGCAGTCCCAACACCGGGGAGCTGTTTTTT	CASSPNTGELFF
-	-	TRBJ2-3	TRBV19	TGTGCCAGTAGTATGCAGGGAGGATTCGATACGCAGTATTTT	CASSMQGGFDTQYF
-	TRBD2	TRBJ2-5	TRBV13	TGTGCCAGCAGCCCTGGACTAGCGGGAGAGACCCAGTACTTC	CASSPGLAGETQYF
-	-	TRBJ1-5	TRBV28	TGTGCCAGTTCACCAGGGGCTGCCCAGCATTTT	CASSPGAAQHF
-	-	TRBJ1-3	TRBV5-1	TGCGCCAGCAGCCCGGCTTTTGAGACCGTGGGAAACACCATATATTTT	CASSPAFETVGNTIYF
few	TRBD1	TRBJ2-6	TRBV10-3	TGTGCCATCGGGGACAGGAGCTCTGGGGCCAACGTCCTGACTTTC	CAIGDRSSGANVLTF
-	TRBD1	TRBJ1-1	TRBV7-2	TGTGCCAGCGGATTAGCGGGGGACAGGGACGCTTTCTTT	CASGLAGDRDAFF
once	TRBD1	TRBJ1-1	TRBV5-1	TGCGCCAGTGGGGCAGGGGGTAGTAACACTGAAGCTTTCTTT	CASGAGGSNTEAFF
-	TRBD1	TRBJ2-6	TRBV19	TGTGCCAGTAGTCCCCCGGGACAGACCTTCTCTGGGGCCAACGTCCTGACTTTC	CASSPPGQTFSGANVLTF
-	TRBD2	TRBJ2-1	TRBV27	TGTGCCAGCAGTCTCTCTAGCGGCACCTACAATGAGCAGTTCTTC	CASSLSSGTYNEQFF
-	-	TRBJ1-4	TRBV7-9	TGTGCCAGCAGCTTAGATGGGGCGCGTAATGAAAAACTGTTTTTT	CASSLDGARNEKLFF
-	TRBD2	TRBJ2-1	TRBV29-1	TGCAGCGTGGGGACTAGCGTATCCAATGAGCAGTTCTTC	CSVGTSVSNEQFF
-	-	TRBJ1-1	TRBV5-1	TGCGCCAGCAGCTTGGCCGGACTAGGGGACACTGAAGCTTTCTTT	CASSLAGLGDTEAFF
-	-	TRBJ1-5	TRBV7-5	TGTGCCAGAAGCTTAGGTAGGCGACCGAGCAGCAATCAGCCCCAGCATTTT	CARSLGRRPSSNQPQHF
-	-	TRBJ2-1	TRBV4-1	TGCGCCAGCAGCCTTACGGATTACAATGAGCAGTTCTTC	CASSLTDYNEQFF
-	TRBD1	TRBJ1-2	TRBV19	TGTGCCAGTAGTATAAACCCGACAGGGCTCTATGGCTACACCTTC	CASSINPTGLYGYTF
-	-	TRBJ1-2	TRBV7-2	TGTGCCAGCAGCTTAGCGGTCGGGACCGACCATGAGGGCTACACCTTC	CASSLAVGTDHEGYTF
-	TRBD1	TRBJ2-7	TRBV9	TGTGCCAGCAGCCTACGGACAGGGGCCGGCTACGAGCAGTACTTC	CASSLRTGAGYEQYF
-	-	TRBJ2-1	TRBV7-6	TGTGCCAGCAGCTTAGAGGCTAGCGAATACAATGAGCAGTTCTTC	CASSLEASEYNEQFF
-	-	TRBJ2-2	TRBV5-6	TGTGCCAGCAGCTCGGCGCCGGTAATGAACACCGGGGAGCTGTTTTTT	CASSSAPVMNTGELFF
once	-	TRBJ1-3	TRBV18	TGTGCCAGCTCACCACTTAGCGACAGGCCCTCTGGAAACACCATATATTTT	CASSPLSDRPSGNTIYF
-	-	TRBJ2-1	TRBV19	TGTGCCAGTAGTATCCTAAATGTCAGGGGAGAGCAGTTCTTC	CASSILNVRGEQFF
-	-	TRBJ2-2	TRBV10-3	TGTGCCATCAGTGAGTCGGGCCCCTGGGACGGGGAGCTGTTTTTT	CAISESGPWDGELFF
-	-	TRBJ2-7	TRBV5-6	TGTGCCAGCAGCTTGGCTCGGGCAGGGCCCACCTACGAGCAGTACTTC	CASSLARAGPTYEQYF
-	TRBD1	TRBJ2-1	TRBV11-2	TGTGCCAGCAGCTTAGTTGGCAGGGGGTTAGGACAGGGCAATGAGCAGTTCTTC	CASSLVGRGLGQGNEQFF
-	-	TRBJ2-1	TRBV19	TGTGCCAGTAGTATGGGGCGTGCCCCTGAGCAGTTCTTC	CASSMGRAPEQFF
-	TRBD1	TRBJ1-2	TRBV30	TGTGCCTGGAGTGCGTGGACAGGGGGGGCTAACTATGGCTACACCTTC	CAWSAWTGGANYGYTF
-	-	TRBJ2-5	TRBV5-4	TGTGCCAGCAGCCCTGGGGGCAAAGAGACCCAGTACTTC	CASSPGGKETQYF
-	-	TRBJ2-3	TRBV5-6	TGTGCCAGCAGCTTGGCCAGTGAAACAGGATATGCAGATACGCAGTATTTT	CASSLASETGYADTQYF
-	-	TRBJ1-1	TRBV6-1	TGTGCCAGCAGTGAGTACAGCGGCTTGAACACTGAAGCTTTCTTT	CASSEYSGLNTEAFF
-	TRBD2	TRBJ2-2	TRBV18	TGTGCCAGCTCACCACAAGCGGGAGGGCTCTCCGGGGAGCTGTTTTTT	CASSPQAGGLSGELFF
-	-	TRBJ1-1	TRBV19	TGTGCCAGTAGTATATTCATTAGCACTGAAGCTTTCTTT	CASSIFISTEAFF
-	TRBD1	TRBJ1-1	TRBV7-2	TGTGCCAGCAGCACCCGGGACAGGGTGAACACTGAAGCTTTCTTT	CASSTRDRVNTEAFF
-	TRBD1	TRBJ2-3	TRBV9	TGTGCCAGCAGCGTAGAAACAGGGGCGATATCAGATACGCAGTATTTT	CASSVETGAISDTQYF
once	-	TRBJ1-2	TRBV5-8	TGTGCCAGCAGCTTGGCCAACTGGGGCCGGTCGGACGGCTACACCTTC	CASSLANWGRSDGYTF